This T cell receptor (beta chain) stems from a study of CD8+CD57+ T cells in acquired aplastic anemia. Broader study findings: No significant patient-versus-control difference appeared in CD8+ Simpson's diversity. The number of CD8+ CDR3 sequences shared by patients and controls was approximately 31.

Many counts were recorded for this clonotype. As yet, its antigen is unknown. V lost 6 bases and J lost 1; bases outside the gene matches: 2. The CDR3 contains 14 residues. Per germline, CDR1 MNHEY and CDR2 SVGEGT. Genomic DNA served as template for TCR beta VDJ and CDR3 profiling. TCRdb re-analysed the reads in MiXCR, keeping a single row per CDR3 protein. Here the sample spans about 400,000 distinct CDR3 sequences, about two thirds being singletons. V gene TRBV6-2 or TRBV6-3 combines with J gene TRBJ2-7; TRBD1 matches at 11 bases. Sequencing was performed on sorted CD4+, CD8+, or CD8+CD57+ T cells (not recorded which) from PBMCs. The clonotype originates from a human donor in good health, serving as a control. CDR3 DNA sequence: TGTGCCAGCAGGGGACAGGGGGTGTCCTACGAGCAGTACTTC. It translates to CASRGQGVSYEQYF.